This note documents a single T cell receptor beta chain sequence. Germline trimming cut 4 bases from V and 4 bases from J; bases unmatched to any gene: 10. The CDR3 is 15 amino acids. The V gene's germline CDR1 is SGHRS and CDR2 YFSETQ. Only in-frame clones appear in the TCRdb table, and some are missing; sequencing was by immunoSEQ multiplex PCR. The sample has about 2.5 million clones; around 93% are singletons. This record belongs to a study of shared clonotypes between healthy human individuals. The TCR originated in a man aged 18 to 29 in good health. Some clones in this sample may be carry-over from other donors' samples. The sample was naive CD4+ T cells from PBMCs. Sample subset: CD45RA+ positively selected. The V gene is TRBV5-1, the J gene TRBJ1-2; 7 nucleotides agree with TRBD1. In DNA form, the CDR3 reads TGCGCCAGCAGCATAGGGACAGCCGAGGTCTATGGCTACACCTTC. Residues: CASSIGTAEVYGYTF.